Listed below are T cell receptor beta chains from one sample, sequenced in a study of blood T cell repertoires in COVID-19. TCRdb's table, derived via immunoSEQ multiplex PCR, lists solely in-frame clones and lacks some. Seen here are approximately 200,000 clones, over 75% observed once, and the top ten hold around 4.5%. The sample comprised peripheral blood. Source of these receptors: a man over 45 with acute or convalescent COVID-19. Both conserved end residues are part of each CDR3. D genes are given only for firm matches. Size values are once, few and many counts, or a class for expanded clones, and some rows have none.

d_call | j_call | clone_size | v_call | cdr3_nt | cdr3_aa
. | TRBJ2-7 | once | TRBV18 | TGTGCCAGCTCCAAGGGACACGGAGGTACCTACGAGCAGTACTTC | CASSKGHGGTYEQYF
. | TRBJ1-2 | . | TRBV2 | TGTGCCAGCAGTGAAGGGGGACAACCTAACTATGGCTACACCTTC | CASSEGGQPNYGYTF
TRBD1 | TRBJ1-1 | once | TRBV10-1 | TGCGCCAGCAGTGCCGGGACAGGGGACACTGAAGCTTTCTTT | CASSAGTGDTEAFF
TRBD1 | TRBJ1-2 | once | TRBV6-5 | TGTGCCAGCAGAACCGGGACAGGGCGCTATGGCTACACCTTC | CASRTGTGRYGYTF
. | TRBJ1-1 | . | TRBV7-8 | TGTGCCAGCAGCCCCCACCTCATGGGGGGTGCTGAAGCTTTCTTT | CASSPHLMGGAEAFF
TRBD1 | TRBJ2-5 | . | TRBV3-1/TRBV3-2 | TGTGCCAGCAGCCCTGGGACAGGGGGTCCAGAGACCCAGTACTTC | CASSPGTGGPETQYF
. | TRBJ2-5 | . | TRBV18 | TGTGCCAGCTCACCGCTGGCTGGAGAGACCCAGTACTTC | CASSPLAGETQYF
. | TRBJ1-2 | . | TRBV12-3/TRBV12-4 | TGTGCCAGCAGCTATCAGCGCTATGGCTACACCTTC | CASSYQRYGYTF
. | TRBJ1-2 | few | TRBV3-1/TRBV3-2 | TGTGCCAGCAGCCAACATAGGGGGAAGGATGGCTACACCTTC | CASSQHRGKDGYTF
TRBD1 | TRBJ2-3 | once | TRBV7-9 | TGTGCCAGCAGCTTAGTAGGGCACAGGGGAAGCACAGATACGCAGTATTTT | CASSLVGHRGSTDTQYF
TRBD1 | TRBJ2-7 | . | TRBV2 | TGTGCCGCAGGGGACAGGGACTCCTACGAGCAGTACTTC | CAAGDRDSYEQYF
. | TRBJ1-1 | . | TRBV5-4 | TGTGCCAGCAGCGACCGGCGCCAGGGGAACACTGAAGCTTTCTTT | CASSDRRQGNTEAFF
TRBD1 | TRBJ2-4 | . | TRBV9 | TGTGCCAGCCTAAGACTGGGGACAGGCCGCGAGGACATTCAGTACTTC | CASLRLGTGREDIQYF
. | TRBJ1-1 | . | TRBV12-3/TRBV12-4 | TGTGCCAGCAAATCCGGGGAATGGGCTTTCTTT | CASKSGEWAFF
. | TRBJ1-3 | . | TRBV11-2 | TGTGCCAGCAGCTTAGATAGCCCAACCTTGGTCGCCGTCTCTGGAAACACCATATATTTT | CASSLDSPTLVAVSGNTIYF
TRBD1 | TRBJ1-2 | once | TRBV19 | TGTGCCAGTAGTATCCTTGGACAGGTCTATGGCTACACCTTC | CASSILGQVYGYTF
. | TRBJ1-6 | . | TRBV6-5 | TGTGCCAGCAGCTTTCCCAATTCACCCCTCCACTTT | CASSFPNSPLHF
TRBD1 | TRBJ1-4 | . | TRBV15 | TGTGCCACCAGCAGAGGGCAGGGGGTAGGGGAAAAACTGTTTTTT | CATSRGQGVGEKLFF
. | TRBJ2-7 | few | TRBV18 | TGTGCCAGCTCACCACAAAAAGACAACGAGCAGTACTTC | CASSPQKDNEQYF
TRBD1 | TRBJ1-1 | few | TRBV7-9 | TGTGCCAGCAGCTTAGGTGGCAGGGGGCGAGGGAACACTGAAGCTTTCTTT | CASSLGGRGRGNTEAFF
. | TRBJ1-1 | . | TRBV2 | TGTGCCAGCAGTTTTGACAGGTACGAAGCTTTCTTT | CASSFDRYEAFF
. | TRBJ2-7 | . | TRBV15 | TGTGCCACCAGCAGAGATTACTACGAGCAGTACTTC | CATSRDYYEQYF
TRBD1 | TRBJ1-2 | . | TRBV7-8 | TGTGCCAGCAGCCACCGGGACAGGGCGCACTATGGCTACACCTTC | CASSHRDRAHYGYTF
TRBD1 | TRBJ1-2 | . | TRBV19 | TGTGCCAGTAGCACCACAGGGGGCGCGGACTATGGCTACACCTTC | CASSTTGGADYGYTF
. | TRBJ1-2 | . | TRBV5-8 | TGTGCCAGCAGCTCCCGCTATGGCTACACCTTC | CASSSRYGYTF
. | TRBJ2-7 | . | TRBV5-4 | TGTGCCAGCAGCGGAAGCGCGGGGGCGGACTCCTACGAGCAGTACTTC | CASSGSAGADSYEQYF
. | TRBJ1-5 | . | TRBV7-9 | TGTGCCAGCAGCGCGGGCTCCTGGGGCAATCAGCCCCAGCATTTT | CASSAGSWGNQPQHF
. | TRBJ1-1 | . | TRBV29-1 | TGCAGCGTCGGAGCTCCCCCCACGAACACTGAAGCTTTCTTT | CSVGAPPTNTEAFF
. | TRBJ1-3 | . | TRBV5-1 | TGCGCCAGCAGCTTGGCCGCAGGCTCGGGAAACACCATATATTTT | CASSLAAGSGNTIYF
. | TRBJ1-4 | . | TRBV2 | TGTGCCAGCAGTGAAGTATGGGGGGAAGGTGAAAAACTGTTTTTT | CASSEVWGEGEKLFF
. | TRBJ1-2 | once | TRBV5-1 | TGCGCCAGCCTACCCGAAGCTAACTATGGCTACACCTTC | CASLPEANYGYTF
TRBD2 | TRBJ2-7 | . | TRBV11-2 | TGTGCCAGCAGCTTAGACATGTCTAGCGGGATACCTCAGTACTTC | CASSLDMSSGIPQYF
. | TRBJ2-5 | . | TRBV20-1 | TGCAGTGCTAGTCTCAGAGGGGGGGAGGGAGAGACCCAGTACTTC | CSASLRGGEGETQYF
TRBD1 | TRBJ1-6 | . | TRBV5-1 | TGCGCCAGCAGGGTAAATACGGGACAGGGGAATTCACCCCTCCACTTT | CASRVNTGQGNSPLHF
. | TRBJ1-4 | . | TRBV19 | TGTGCCAGTATGGATCGGGGGGAAAAAGAAAAACTGTTTTTT | CASMDRGEKEKLFF
. | TRBJ2-3 | . | TRBV9 | TGTGCCAGCAGCGAAAGAAACAGGGTGGTGAGTCCGAAAGATACGCAGTATTTT | CASSERNRVVSPKDTQYF
. | TRBJ1-2 | . | TRBV2 | TGTGCCAGGACCCTCAGCGGAAGGGTCCATGGCTACACCTTC | CARTLSGRVHGYTF
TRBD1 | TRBJ2-7 | . | TRBV4-1 | TGCGCCAGCAGCCAATACTGGGACAGGGTGAACCTCGAGCAGTACTTC | CASSQYWDRVNLEQYF
. | TRBJ1-2 | . | TRBV12-3/TRBV12-4 | TGTGCCAGCAGTCTACAGAAACACTATGGCTACACCTTC | CASSLQKHYGYTF
. | TRBJ1-4 | . | TRBV30 | TGTGCCTGGAGTCCTACGGAGGGGGAAAAACTGTTTTTT | CAWSPTEGEKLFF
. | TRBJ1-2 | . | TRBV7-9 | TGTGCCAGCAGCTTAGAGGGGTCTGGCTACACCTTC | CASSLEGSGYTF
TRBD1 | TRBJ1-1 | . | TRBV29-1 | TGCAGCGTGGACGGACAGGCGAACACTGAAGCTTTCTTT | CSVDGQANTEAFF
TRBD1 | TRBJ1-6 | . | TRBV6-5 | TGTGCCAGCAGTCTGGGACAGATGAATTCACCCCTCCACTTT | CASSLGQMNSPLHF
. | TRBJ2-7 | once | TRBV7-8 | TGTGCCAGCAGCTTCTCCGGTCCTACTCCTCTCTACGAGCAGTACTTC | CASSFSGPTPLYEQYF
. | TRBJ2-1 | few | TRBV4-1 | TGCGCCAGCAGCCAAGTGCGAATCGACAGATACAATGAGCAGTTCTTC | CASSQVRIDRYNEQFF
. | TRBJ2-3 | . | TRBV27 | TGTGCCAGCAGTTCGCGGGCAGATACGCAGTATTTT | CASSSRADTQYF
TRBD1 | TRBJ1-2 | . | TRBV12-3/TRBV12-4 | TGTGCCAGCAGTCGACAGGGGAACTATGGCTACACCTTC | CASSRQGNYGYTF
. | TRBJ1-2 | few | TRBV2 | TGTGCCAGCAGTACAACAGGGAGCTATGGCTACACCTTC | CASSTTGSYGYTF
. | TRBJ2-2 | . | TRBV5-5 | TGTGCCAGCAGCTTGACAGGGAACACCGGGGAGCTGTTTTTT | CASSLTGNTGELFF
TRBD2 | TRBJ2-3 | . | TRBV20-1 | TGCAGTGCTATTGACACTAGCGGGACAGATACGCAGTATTTT | CSAIDTSGTDTQYF
. | TRBJ2-7 | once | TRBV7-2 | TGTGCCAGCAGCTTAGATAGTAGCAGGGGATCCTACGAGCAGTACTTC | CASSLDSSRGSYEQYF
TRBD1 | TRBJ1-6 | . | TRBV7-8 | TGTGCCAGCAGCTTTAACAGGGGACGGAATTCACCCCTCCACTTT | CASSFNRGRNSPLHF
. | TRBJ1-5 | . | TRBV27 | TGTGCCAGCTCCGCTACCAGGGTGGTTAGACACAATCAGCCCCAGCATTTT | CASSATRVVRHNQPQHF